The clone carrying this TCR beta chain came up many times. Amplification from RNA transcripts yielded the TCR beta CDR3 regions. Amplification began with first-round RT-PCR using HTBI primers, then second-round multiplex PCR was performed. TCRdb processed the multiplex PCR reads anew with MiXCR; each CDR3 protein has one entry. The sample holds some 750,000 distinct CDR3 sequences, 40% seen once. The sample comes from a study of Graves' ophthalmopathy and Graves' hyperthyroidism. V trimming: 6 bases; J trimming: 6 bases; junction bases outside the gene matches: 9. Per the germline V gene, CDR1 is SNHLY and CDR2 is FYNNEI. The CDR3 consists of 14 residues. The diagnostic workup employed clinical symptoms, serum thyroxine, TRAb, thyroid ultrasound and orbital computed tomography.

The sequence derives from an adult man with Graves' ophthalmopathy. The V call is TRBV2, the J call TRBJ1-1; 8 bases are a match to TRBD1. The specimen sequenced was peripheral blood. CDR3 residues: CASRQQGVGAEAFF. CDR3 in DNA: TGTGCCAGCAGACAACAGGGGGTTGGCGCTGAAGCTTTCTTT.